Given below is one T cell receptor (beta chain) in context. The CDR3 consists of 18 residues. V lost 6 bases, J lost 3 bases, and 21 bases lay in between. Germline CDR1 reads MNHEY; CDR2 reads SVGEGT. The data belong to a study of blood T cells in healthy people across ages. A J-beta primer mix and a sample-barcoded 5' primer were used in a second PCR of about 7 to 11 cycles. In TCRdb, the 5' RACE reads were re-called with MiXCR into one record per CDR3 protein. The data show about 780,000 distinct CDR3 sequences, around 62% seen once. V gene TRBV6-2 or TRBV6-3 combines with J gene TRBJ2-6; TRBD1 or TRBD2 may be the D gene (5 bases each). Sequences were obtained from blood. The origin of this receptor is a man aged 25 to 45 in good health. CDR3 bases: TGTGCCAGCAGGGTACAGACGGGACGGCGAGATGGGGCCAACGTCCTGACTTTC. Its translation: CASRVQTGRRDGANVLTF.